The 22 T cell receptor beta chains listed next were all sequenced from one sample in a study of blood T cells in healthy people across ages (dated by TCRdb to between 2015 and 2017). Libraries were built with 5' RACE. The sequencer was an Illumina HiSeq 2500. A second PCR of roughly 6 to 11 cycles was run with a J-beta primer mix and a sample-barcoded 5' primer. TCRdb cleaned the public reads at Q25 with fastp, built clones with MiXCR and kept in-frame beta chains. Identical CDR3 proteins give one entry, which carries the most common genes and DNA. The sample contains almost 1 million distinct CDR3 sequences, 51% of them found a single time. The ten top clones hold about a fifth of the sample. The sequencing sample was made of blood. The receptor source for this set is a woman between 55 and 75 years old in good health.

This chain connects TRBV7-2 to TRBJ2-7, with TRBD1 as a possible D gene (5 bases). The CDR3 contains 13 residues. Looked up from germline, CDR1 is SGHTA and CDR2 is FQGNSA. Between the trimmed V and J ends, which lost 5 bases and 5 bases, there was a span of 13 bases. The CDR3 DNA follows: TGTGCCAGCAGCCAAAGTAGGGGCGACGAGCAGTACTTC. Encoded protein: CASSQSRGDEQYF.

The V and J genes are TRBV12-3 or TRBV12-4 and TRBJ2-1, with a weak D call TRBD2 (6 bases). V lost 1 base to trimming and J lost 2 bases, with 6 bases between them. The CDR3 sequence is 14 residues long. The CDR3 DNA is TGTGCCAGCAGTTTAGGGACTACCTACAATGAGCAGTTCTTC. Protein: CASSLGTTYNEQFF.

V usage is TRBV20-1 and J usage is TRBJ2-7; TRBD2 matches 10 bases. The J call is in doubt because the DNA end fits TRBJ2-5 better. Germline values: CDR1 DFQATT, CDR2 SNEGSKA (reference sequence). The CDR3 contains 14 residues. The CDR3 is CSAVGLAFEETQYF. The DNA of the CDR3 is TGCAGTGCAGTGGGACTAGCGTTCGAGGAGACCCAGTACTTC.

This clonotype was picked up a small number of times. The V and J genes are TRBV2 and TRBJ2-3; no clear D gene. V was cut by 3 bases and J by 0 bases, with 4 bases left in between. The CDR3 loop spans 13 amino acids. Looked up from germline, CDR1 is SNHLY and CDR2 is FYNNEI. The DNA for the CDR3 is TGTGCCAGCAGTGACCGGAGCACAGATACGCAGTATTTT. Its translation is CASSDRSTDTQYF. Together with reference TRBV2 and TRBJ2-3, the CDR3 gives the full variable domain: EPEVTQTPSHQVTQMGQEVILRCVPISNHLYFYWYRQILGQKVEFLVSFYNNEISEKSEIFDDQFSVERPDGSNFTLKIRSTKLEDSAMYFCASSDRSTDTQYFGPGTRLTVL.

The table lists this clonotype with a count of one. In DNA form, the CDR3 reads TGCGCCAGCAGCTTGGAAACAGGTAGCCCTAATGAAAAACTGTTTTTT. Translating it yields CASSLETGSPNEKLFF. This rearrangement joins TRBV5-1 to TRBJ1-4; the D gene is possibly TRBD1 (5 bases). Germline V gene sequence: CDR1 SGHRS, CDR2 YFSETQ. CDR3 length: 16 residues. V gave up 0 bases and J gave up 3 bases, with 12 bases separating them.

V and J are TRBV24-1 and TRBJ2-1, with 11 bases matching TRBD2. This CDR3 has 17 residues. Unmatched junction bases numbered 11, after V lost 3 bases and J lost 8 bases. The germline V gene encodes CDR1 KGHDR and CDR2 SFDVKD. The CDR3 is CATSDPYSGRASYEQFF. The DNA of the CDR3 is TGTGCCACCAGTGATCCATATAGCGGGAGGGCCTCATATGAGCAGTTCTTC.

This clonotype was counted a few times. The chain uses TRBV28 and TRBJ2-3, with D possibly being TRBD1 or TRBD2 (5 bases each). Trimming removed 2 bases from V and 6 bases from J, with 15 bases in between. Germline CDR1 is MDHEN and CDR2 is SYDVKM. This CDR3 has 15 amino acids. CDR3 protein: CASSLAGGQGDTQYF. The CDR3 DNA sequence: TGTGCCAGCAGTTTAGCGGGTGGACAAGGTGATACGCAGTATTTT.

This clonotype occurred a few times. For the CDR3, the DNA is TGTGCCAGCAGTTTAGTCTACCAGGAGCAGTACTTC. Translation gives CASSLVYQEQYF. This chain links TRBV28 with TRBJ2-7, with no clear D. Per germline, CDR1 MDHEN and CDR2 SYDVKM. V was shortened by 2 bases and J by 7 bases, with 9 bases between the two germline ends. There are 12 residues in the CDR3.

The chain employs TRBV5-1 and TRBJ1-2; TRBD1 matches 8 bases. V lost 3 bases to trimming and J lost 6 bases; unmatched junction nucleotides: 7. This CDR3 region has 14 residues. CDR1 and CDR2 (germline): SGHRS, YFSETQ. The CDR3, as DNA: TGCGCCAGCAGCTACGGACAGGGTTCGCATGGCTACACCTTC. It specifies CASSYGQGSHGYTF.

The chain couples TRBV4-3 to TRBJ2-7; D uncertain. This CDR3 has 15 residues. Germline-derived CDR1 and CDR2 are LGHNA and YSLEER. The V gene lost 0 bases and the J gene lost 7 bases, with 16 bases spanning the gap. The CDR3 region has the DNA TGCGCCAGCAGCCAAGATACGAACTCCTACAGTGAGCAGTACTTC. Its protein is CASSQDTNSYSEQYF.

V is TRBV7-2 and J is TRBJ2-7, with TRBD1 identical over 7 bases. Germline values: CDR1 SGHTA, CDR2 FQGNSA. The CDR3 runs 14 residues. The V segment lost 5 bases and the J segment 5 bases; nucleotides outside the gene matches: 9. The CDR3 bases are TGTGCCAGCAGCAAGACAGGGATTATCAACGAGCAGTACTTC. This sequence encodes CASSKTGIINEQYF.

The table lists this clonotype with a few counts. V gene TRBV5-1 combines with J gene TRBJ2-1, with TRBD1 matching over 9 bases. Germline-derived CDR1 and CDR2 are SGHRS and YFSETQ. After removal of 4 bases from V and 6 bases from J, the junction contained 5 bases not matched to a gene. This CDR3 region has 14 residues. This CDR3 reads CASSRTGEGNEQFF. CDR3 bases: TGCGCCAGCAGCCGGACAGGGGAAGGCAATGAGCAGTTCTTC. Using reference TRBV5-1 and TRBJ2-1 for the parts outside the CDR3, the full variable domain is KAGVTQTPRYLIKTRGQQVTLSCSPISGHRSVSWYQQTPGQGLQFLFEYFSETQRNKGNFPGRFSGRQFSNSRSEMNVSTLELGDSALYLCASSRTGEGNEQFFGPGTRLTVL.

Turning to this clonotype: A junction boundary mismatches the germline segment, possibly from a read error. The chain uses TRBV6-4 and TRBJ1-6; D might be TRBD1 (6 bases). CDR1 and CDR2 (germline): MRHNA, SNTAGT. The CDR3 is made up of 12 amino acids. Written as DNA, the CDR3 is TGTGCCAGCAGGGACTCGAGGGGGCCCCTCCACTTT. Its protein is CASRDSRGPLHF.

This clonotype was seen a few times. The rearrangement joins TRBV6-6 to TRBJ2-7, with 8 bases fitting TRBD2. V lost 5 bases and J lost 4; bases outside the gene matches: 13. The CDR3 has 16 amino acids. Germline V gene data show CDR1 as MNHNY and CDR2 as SVGAGI (reference sequence). CDR3 DNA: TGTGCCAGCAGTCAAGGGAGCGGGAGTAGTTCGTACGAGCAGTACTTC. Its translation is CASSQGSGSSSYEQYF.

The rearrangement links TRBV27 to TRBJ2-7; possibly TRBD2 for D (6 bases). CDR3 length: 13 residues. V lost 10 bases, J lost 6 bases, and 19 bases lay in between. Germline CDR1 is MNHEY and CDR2 is SMNVEV (reference sequence). The CDR3 DNA is TGTGCCACCCGTGGGCGGGGTATCGGCGAGCAGTACTTC. Amino acid sequence: CATRGRGIGEQYF.

This sequence joins TRBV28 and TRBJ2-4, with 12 bases identical to TRBD2. The J call is doubtful: the DNA matches TRBJ2-7 better. CDR3 length equals 14 residues. Germline V gene sequence: CDR1 MDHEN, CDR2 SYDVKM. The CDR3 DNA sequence: TGTGCCAGCAGTCGACTAGCGGGAGCACACGAGCAGTACTTC. This codes for CASSRLAGAHEQYF.

The chain joins TRBV5-1 to TRBJ2-3, with 8 bases aligning to TRBD1. The germline CDR1 and CDR2 sequences are SGHRS and YFSETQ. The CDR3 is 14 residues long. With 4 bases clipped from V and 6 bases from J, the junction kept 7 bases outside the gene matches. The CDR3 loop is CASSGGTGMDTQYF. In DNA form, the CDR3 reads TGCGCCAGCAGCGGCGGGACAGGTATGGATACGCAGTATTTT. Complete variable domain (other parts from reference TRBV5-1 and TRBJ2-3): KAGVTQTPRYLIKTRGQQVTLSCSPISGHRSVSWYQQTPGQGLQFLFEYFSETQRNKGNFPGRFSGRQFSNSRSEMNVSTLELGDSALYLCASSGGTGMDTQYFGPGTRLTVL.

The table lists this clonotype with a count of one. The chain combines TRBV12-3 or TRBV12-4 with TRBJ2-2, with 9 bases fitting TRBD1. CDR3 length equals 20 residues. Trimming took 2 bases from V and 9 from J; bases not matched to a gene: 22. The DNA of the CDR3 is TGTGCCAGCAGTTTAAATATAGGTCTGACCGGGACAGGGACCTCCCGGGAGCTGTTTTTT. This translates into CASSLNIGLTGTGTSRELFF.

This clonotype was recorded a few times. The chain uses TRBV28 and TRBJ1-2, with 7 bases identical to TRBD1. Trimming at V came to 6 bases and at J to 2 bases, leaving 9 bases not matched to a gene. This CDR3 contains 15 residues. Germline CDR1 and CDR2: MDHEN and SYDVKM. CDR3 sequence reads: CASSGRDRPNYGYTF. The CDR3 nucleotides read TGTGCCAGCAGCGGACGGGACAGACCAAACTATGGCTACACCTTC.

This clonotype has only a few counts. This rearrangement joins TRBV5-1 to TRBJ2-1; D is uncertain. Germline V lookup: CDR1 SGHRS, CDR2 YFSETQ. Trimming pared 0 bases from V and 6 bases from J, leaving 7 bases between. CDR3 length: 13 residues. The CDR3 spells CASSLGTPNEQFF. CDR3 DNA sequence: TGCGCCAGCAGCTTGGGGACCCCCAATGAGCAGTTCTTC. Drawing the rest from reference TRBV5-1 and TRBJ2-1, the complete variable domain is KAGVTQTPRYLIKTRGQQVTLSCSPISGHRSVSWYQQTPGQGLQFLFEYFSETQRNKGNFPGRFSGRQFSNSRSEMNVSTLELGDSALYLCASSLGTPNEQFFGPGTRLTVL.

This chain joins TRBV29-1 and TRBJ1-1; 7 positions agree with TRBD1. Germline CDR1 is SQVTM and CDR2 is ANQGSEA. Trimming cost V 7 bases and J 4 bases; bases outside gene matches: 9. The CDR3 consists of 13 residues. The CDR3: CSACVGQLTEAFF. The CDR3 DNA sequence: TGCAGCGCGTGTGTGGGACAGCTCACTGAAGCTTTCTTT.

The chain has TRBV9 and TRBJ2-3; unclear D gene. Trimming cost V 0 bases and J 0 bases, with 5 bases left between them. Per germline, CDR1 SGDLS and CDR2 YYNGEE. The CDR3 is 14 residues long. DNA for the CDR3: TGTGCCAGCAGCGTAGTAACGAGCACAGATACGCAGTATTTT. This gives the protein CASSVVTSTDTQYF.